What follows is one T cell receptor (beta chain) and its context. The data originate from a study of blood T cell repertoires in COVID-19. Study in general: The study drew acute and convalescent COVID-19 samples from the United States, Italy and Spain. T cells, B-cell-depleted T cells, or PBMCs provided the cDNA or gDNA that served as material.

This CDR3 has 14 residues. In germline, CDR1 is MNHEY, CDR2 SMNVEV (reference sequence). With V trimmed by 6 bases and J by 0 bases, 3 bases remained unmatched. Measured with immunoSEQ multiplex PCR; TCRdb has only the in-frame clones, and not every one. The sample yields roughly 99,000 clones, approximately 90% seen once. The V call is TRBV27, the J call TRBJ1-1; 8 bases line up with TRBD1. The sample comprised peripheral blood. The receptor's source is a man aged 45-65 years with active or convalescent COVID-19. The CDR3 bases are TGTGCCAGCAGGGAACAGGGGGTGAACACTGAAGCTTTCTTT. Protein sequence: CASREQGVNTEAFF.